The sequence of this TCR beta chain was determined in a study of T cells in tuberculosis. Across the whole study: This South African cohort compared adolescents with or without latent tuberculosis against adults with active tuberculosis.

The method was immunoSEQ multiplex PCR; TCRdb's version includes in-frame clones alone and lacks a portion of them. The sample lists about 30,000 clones, 92% seen once, with around 6.5% in the top ten. On this clone itself: The target antigen is unknown.

Points from the study as a whole: Classification accuracy was 87% (AUROC 0.90) with the GMM-specific repertoire.

Trimming took 0 bases from V and 9 from J; bases not matched to a gene: 6. CDR1 is SNHLY and CDR2 is FYNNEI in the germline V gene. The CDR3 contains 15 residues. Time point denoted: new active TB diagnosis, blood taken before or within 7 days of starting treatment. Tuberculosis was confirmed by positive sputum smear and/or M. tuberculosis culture. This specimen consisted of PBMCs, obtained at tuberculosis diagnosis. This sequence was found in an adult with tuberculosis. The chain carries TRBV2 and TRBJ2-1; TRBD2 agrees at 9 bases. CDR3 sequence: CASSEAGLAEGEQFF. The CDR3 nucleotides read TGTGCCAGCAGTGAAGCGGGACTAGCAGAGGGTGAGCAGTTCTTC.